The clone carrying this T cell receptor beta chain has ten or more counts. Its antigen is undetermined. Thyroid surgery was preceded by no treatment in any patient. TCRdb reanalyzed the PCR reads with MiXCR. The table includes under 95,000 clones, roughly 13% detected once. The germline V gene encodes CDR1 SGHRS and CDR2 YFSETQ. The length of the CDR3 is 16 residues. Trimming cost V 4 bases and J 3 bases; bases outside gene matches: 10. The sample comes from a study of metastatic and nonmetastatic thyroid tumors. Findings and caveats of the study: Reportedly, malignant thyroid tumors had significantly higher TCR beta diversity than benign nodules, in blood and tumor.

V usage is TRBV5-1 and J usage is TRBJ2-5; TRBD2 matches at 9 bases. Sequenced: blood. This clonotype was sampled from a female donor with papillary thyroid cancer or a benign thyroid nodule (not recorded which). Some clones in this sample may be carry-over from other donors' samples. CDR3 protein: CASSPWGRLAEETQYF. The DNA for the CDR3 is TGCGCCAGCAGCCCATGGGGTCGACTAGCGGAAGAGACCCAGTACTTC.